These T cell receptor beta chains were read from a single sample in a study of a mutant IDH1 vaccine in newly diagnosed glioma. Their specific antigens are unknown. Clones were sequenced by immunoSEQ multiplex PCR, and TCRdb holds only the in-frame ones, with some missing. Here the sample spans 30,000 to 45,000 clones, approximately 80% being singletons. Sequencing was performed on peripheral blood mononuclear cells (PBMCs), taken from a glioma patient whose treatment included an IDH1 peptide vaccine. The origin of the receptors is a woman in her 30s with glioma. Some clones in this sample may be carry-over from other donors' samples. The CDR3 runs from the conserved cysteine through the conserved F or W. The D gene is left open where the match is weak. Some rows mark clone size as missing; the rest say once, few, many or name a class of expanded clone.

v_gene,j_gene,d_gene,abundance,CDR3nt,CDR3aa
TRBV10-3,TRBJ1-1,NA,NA,TGTGCCATCAGTGAGTCGCCGGCAGGGGATCTCACTGAAGCTTTCTTT,CAISESPAGDLTEAFF
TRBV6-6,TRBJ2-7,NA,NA,TGTGCCACCTTCGGAGGGAGCTCCTACGAGCAGTACTTC,CATFGGSSYEQYF
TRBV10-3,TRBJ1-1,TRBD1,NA,TGTGCCATCAGCAGGGGACAGCTGAACACTGAAGCTTTCTTT,CAISRGQLNTEAFF
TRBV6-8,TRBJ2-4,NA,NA,TGTGCCAGCACTCGCGGCTTAGCCAAAAACATTCAGTACTTC,CASTRGLAKNIQYF
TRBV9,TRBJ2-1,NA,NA,TGTGCCAGCAGTCCCCGGGTGAGGGATGAGCAGTTCTTC,CASSPRVRDEQFF
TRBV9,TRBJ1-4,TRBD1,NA,TGTGCCAGCAGTCCAGGGGGACATGGCGAAAAACTGTTTTTT,CASSPGGHGEKLFF
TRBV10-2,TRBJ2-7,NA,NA,TGCGCCAGCGGGGAGATGTACGAGCAGTACTTC,CASGEMYEQYF
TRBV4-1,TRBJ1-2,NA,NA,TGCGCCAGCAGCCGAGACTATGGCTACACCTTC,CASSRDYGYTF
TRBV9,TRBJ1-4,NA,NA,TGTGCCAGCAGCGCACGGGGACGATCCGAAAAACTGTTTTTT,CASSARGRSEKLFF
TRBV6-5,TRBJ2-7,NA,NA,TGTGCCAGCAGTTACTCGACCTCGTCGAGCTCCTACGAGCAGTACTTC,CASSYSTSSSSYEQYF
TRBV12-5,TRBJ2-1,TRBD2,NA,TGTGCTAGTGGTTTGGTTCTAGCGGGGGGGAAAGACAATGAGCAGTTCTTC,CASGLVLAGGKDNEQFF
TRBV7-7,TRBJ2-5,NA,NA,TGTGCTAGCAGCTTAGGTGCGGGGAGAGAGACCCAGTACTTC,CASSLGAGRETQYF
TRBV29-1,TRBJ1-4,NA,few,TGCAGCGTCCTTGGACTGAGTAATGAAAAACTGTTTTTT,CSVLGLSNEKLFF
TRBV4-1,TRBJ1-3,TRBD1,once,TGCGCCAGCAGCCCCCATGGGACAGGGGATGGAAACACCATATATTTT,CASSPHGTGDGNTIYF
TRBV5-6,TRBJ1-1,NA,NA,TGTGCCAGCAGCTTGAACCCTTCAGTCCCTGAAGCTTTCTTT,CASSLNPSVPEAFF